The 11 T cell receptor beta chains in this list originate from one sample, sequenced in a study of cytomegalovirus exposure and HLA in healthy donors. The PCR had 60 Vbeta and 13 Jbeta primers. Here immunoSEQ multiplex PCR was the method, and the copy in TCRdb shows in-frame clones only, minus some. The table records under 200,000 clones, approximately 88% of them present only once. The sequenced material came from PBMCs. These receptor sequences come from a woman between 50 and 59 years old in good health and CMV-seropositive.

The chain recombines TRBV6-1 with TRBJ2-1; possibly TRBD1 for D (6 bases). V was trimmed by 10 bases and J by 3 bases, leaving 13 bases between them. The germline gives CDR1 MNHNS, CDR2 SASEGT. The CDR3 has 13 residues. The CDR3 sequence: CATDSDSYNEQFF. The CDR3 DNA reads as TGTGCCACAGACTCGGACAGCTACAATGAGCAGTTCTTC.

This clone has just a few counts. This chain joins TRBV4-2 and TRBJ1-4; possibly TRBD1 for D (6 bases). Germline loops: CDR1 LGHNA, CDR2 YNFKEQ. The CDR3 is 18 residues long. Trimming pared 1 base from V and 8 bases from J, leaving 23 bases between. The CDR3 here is CASSQVVGTGSGGEKLFF. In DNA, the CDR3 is TGTGCCAGCAGCCAAGTCGTCGGAACAGGGAGCGGGGGAGAAAAACTGTTTTTT.

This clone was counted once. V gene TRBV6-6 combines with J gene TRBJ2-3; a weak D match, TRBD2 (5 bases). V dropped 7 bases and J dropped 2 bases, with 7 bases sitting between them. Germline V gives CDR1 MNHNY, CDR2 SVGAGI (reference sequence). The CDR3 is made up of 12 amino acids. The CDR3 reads CASTDYTDTQYF. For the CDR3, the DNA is TGTGCCAGCACCGACTACACAGATACGCAGTATTTT.

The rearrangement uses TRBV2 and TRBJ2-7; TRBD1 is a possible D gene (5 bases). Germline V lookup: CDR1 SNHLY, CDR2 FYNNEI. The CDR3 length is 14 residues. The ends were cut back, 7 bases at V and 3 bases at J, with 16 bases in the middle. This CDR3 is CASTQGGPLYEQYF. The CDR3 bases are TGTGCCAGCACTCAGGGTGGGCCCCTCTACGAGCAGTACTTC.

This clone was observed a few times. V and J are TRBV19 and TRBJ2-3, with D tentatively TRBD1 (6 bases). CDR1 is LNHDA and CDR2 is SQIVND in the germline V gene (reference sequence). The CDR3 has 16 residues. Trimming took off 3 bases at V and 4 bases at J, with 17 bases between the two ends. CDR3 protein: CASSIAGVKIADTQYF. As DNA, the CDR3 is TGTGCCAGTAGTATTGCAGGGGTGAAAATCGCAGATACGCAGTATTTT. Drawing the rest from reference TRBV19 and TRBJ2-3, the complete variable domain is DGGITQSPKYLFRKEGQNVTLSCEQNLNHDAMYWYRQDPGQGLRLIYYSQIVNDFQKGDIAEGYSVSREKKESFPLTVTSAQKNPTAFYLCASSIAGVKIADTQYFGPGTRLTVL.

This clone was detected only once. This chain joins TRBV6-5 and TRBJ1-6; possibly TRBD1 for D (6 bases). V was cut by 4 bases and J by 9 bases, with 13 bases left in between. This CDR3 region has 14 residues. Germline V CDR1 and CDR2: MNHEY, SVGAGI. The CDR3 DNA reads TGTGCCAGCAGTTTCCGGGACACCCTTTCACCCCTCCACTTT. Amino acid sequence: CASSFRDTLSPLHF.

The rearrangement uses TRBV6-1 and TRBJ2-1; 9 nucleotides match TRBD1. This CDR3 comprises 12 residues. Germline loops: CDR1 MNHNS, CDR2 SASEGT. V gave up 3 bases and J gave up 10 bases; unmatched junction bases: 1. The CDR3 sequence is CASSEGTGEQFF. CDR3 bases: TGTGCCAGCAGTGAGGGGACAGGGGAGCAGTTCTTC.

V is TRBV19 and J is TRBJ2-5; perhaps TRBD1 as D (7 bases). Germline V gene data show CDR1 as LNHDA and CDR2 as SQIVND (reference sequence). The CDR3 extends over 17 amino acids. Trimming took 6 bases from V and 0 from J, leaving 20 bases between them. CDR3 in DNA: TGTGCCAGTAGCACCTCGGCAGGGGGAGGCTACCAAGAGACCCAGTACTTC. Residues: CASSTSAGGGYQETQYF.

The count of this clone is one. The DNA of the CDR3 is TGTGCCAGCAGCCGGACAGGGGTTTCTGGCTACACCTTC. Amino acid sequence: CASSRTGVSGYTF. The rearrangement joins TRBV5-6 to TRBJ1-2, with 9 nucleotides matching TRBD1. The CDR3 loop spans 13 amino acids. Germline V gene data show CDR1 as SGHDT and CDR2 as YYEEEE. V lost 4 bases and J lost 7; bases outside the gene matches: 5.

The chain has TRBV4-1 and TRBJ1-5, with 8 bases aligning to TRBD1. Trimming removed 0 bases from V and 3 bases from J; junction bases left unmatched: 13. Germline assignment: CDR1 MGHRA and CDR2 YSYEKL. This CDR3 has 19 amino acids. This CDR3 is CASSQDRGQGVLDNQPQHF. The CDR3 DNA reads TGCGCCAGCAGCCAAGATCGTGGACAGGGTGTATTGGACAATCAGCCCCAGCATTTT.

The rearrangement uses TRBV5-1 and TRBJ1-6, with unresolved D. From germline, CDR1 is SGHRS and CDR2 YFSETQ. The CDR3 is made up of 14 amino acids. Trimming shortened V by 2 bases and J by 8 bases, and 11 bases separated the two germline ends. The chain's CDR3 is CASSFRGEDSPLHF. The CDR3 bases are TGCGCCAGCAGCTTTCGGGGAGAGGATTCACCCCTCCACTTT.